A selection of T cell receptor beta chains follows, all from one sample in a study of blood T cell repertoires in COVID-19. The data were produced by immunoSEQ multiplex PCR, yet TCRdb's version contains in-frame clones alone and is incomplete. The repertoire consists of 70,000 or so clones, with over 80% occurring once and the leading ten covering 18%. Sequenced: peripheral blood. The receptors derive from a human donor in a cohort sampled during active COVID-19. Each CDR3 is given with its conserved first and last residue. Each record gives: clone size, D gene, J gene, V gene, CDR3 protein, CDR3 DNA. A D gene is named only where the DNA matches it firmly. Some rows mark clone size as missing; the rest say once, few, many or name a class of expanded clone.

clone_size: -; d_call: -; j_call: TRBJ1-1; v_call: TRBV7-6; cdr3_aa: CASSLLNTEAFF; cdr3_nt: TGTGCCAGCAGCTTATTAAACACTGAAGCTTTCTTT
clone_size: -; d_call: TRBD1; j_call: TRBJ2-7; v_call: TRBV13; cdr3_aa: CASSRQGSNSYEQYF; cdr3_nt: TGTGCCAGCAGCAGACAGGGAAGTAACTCCTACGAGCAGTACTTC
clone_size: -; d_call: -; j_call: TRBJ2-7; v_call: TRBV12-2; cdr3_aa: CASRSPGQRTYEQYF; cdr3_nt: TGTGCAAGTCGCTCACCGGGACAGCGGACCTACGAGCAGTACTTC
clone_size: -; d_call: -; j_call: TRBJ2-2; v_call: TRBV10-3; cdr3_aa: CAITSTFNTGELFF; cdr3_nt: TGTGCCATCACCAGTACATTTAACACCGGGGAGCTGTTTTTT
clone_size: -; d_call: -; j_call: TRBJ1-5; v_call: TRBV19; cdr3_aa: CASSIGLSNQPQHF; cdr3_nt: TGTGCCAGTAGTATAGGGCTCTCTAATCAGCCCCAGCATTTT
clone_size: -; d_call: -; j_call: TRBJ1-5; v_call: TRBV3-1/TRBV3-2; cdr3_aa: CASSQGGQPQHF; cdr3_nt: TGTGCCAGCAGCCAAGGAGGGCAGCCCCAGCATTTT
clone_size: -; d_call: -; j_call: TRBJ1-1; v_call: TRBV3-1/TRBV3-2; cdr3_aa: CASSSRGQTEAFF; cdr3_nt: TGTGCCAGCAGCTCACGTGGGCAGACTGAAGCTTTCTTT
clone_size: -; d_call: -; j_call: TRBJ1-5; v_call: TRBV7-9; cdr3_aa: CASSLRDWEPQHF; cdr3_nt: TGTGCCAGCAGCTTACGGGACTGGGAGCCCCAGCATTTT
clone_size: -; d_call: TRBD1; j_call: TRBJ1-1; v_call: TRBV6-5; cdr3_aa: CASIRTGTNTEAFF; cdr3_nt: TGTGCCAGCATCCGGACAGGGACGAACACTGAAGCTTTCTTT
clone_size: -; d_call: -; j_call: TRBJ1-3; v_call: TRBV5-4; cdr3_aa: CASHGDKGGNTIYF; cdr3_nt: TGTGCCAGCCATGGGGACAAGGGTGGAAACACCATATATTTT
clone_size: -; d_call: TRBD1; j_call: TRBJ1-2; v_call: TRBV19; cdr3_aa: CASSIDRGYGYTF; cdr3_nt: TGTGCCAGTAGTATCGACAGGGGCTATGGCTACACCTTC
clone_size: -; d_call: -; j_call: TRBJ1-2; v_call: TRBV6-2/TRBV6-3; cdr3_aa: CASSAQGSNYGYTF; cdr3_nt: TGTGCCAGCAGTGCTCAGGGAAGTAACTATGGCTACACCTTC
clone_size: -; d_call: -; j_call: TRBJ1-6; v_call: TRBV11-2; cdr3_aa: CASSDAVWNSPLHF; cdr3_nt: TGTGCCAGCAGTGACGCGGTGTGGAATTCACCCCTCCACTTT
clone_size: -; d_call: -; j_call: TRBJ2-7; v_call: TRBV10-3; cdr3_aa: CAISEPGDSRNTYEQYF; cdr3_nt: TGTGCCATCAGTGAGCCGGGAGATAGCCGCAACACCTACGAGCAGTACTTC
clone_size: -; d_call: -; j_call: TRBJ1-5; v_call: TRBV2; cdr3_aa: CASSESRATGQPQHF; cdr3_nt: TGTGCCAGCAGTGAATCCAGGGCTACAGGTCAGCCCCAGCATTTT
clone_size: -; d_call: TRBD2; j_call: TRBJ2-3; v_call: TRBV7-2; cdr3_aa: CASSPRLAGRTDTQYF; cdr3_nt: TGTGCCAGCAGCCCCCGACTAGCGGGGCGCACAGATACGCAGTATTTT
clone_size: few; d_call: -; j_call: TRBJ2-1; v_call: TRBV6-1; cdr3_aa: CASSEPGTSLNEQFF; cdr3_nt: TGTGCCAGCAGTGAACCTGGGACATCGCTCAATGAGCAGTTCTTC
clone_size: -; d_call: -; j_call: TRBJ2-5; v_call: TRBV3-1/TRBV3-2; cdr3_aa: CASSQGTTQETQYF; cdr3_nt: TGTGCCAGCAGCCAGGGGACAACCCAAGAGACCCAGTACTTC
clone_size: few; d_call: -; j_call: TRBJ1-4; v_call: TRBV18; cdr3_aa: CASSPRTSTNEKLFF; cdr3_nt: TGTGCCAGCTCACCAAGAACATCAACTAATGAAAAACTGTTTTTT
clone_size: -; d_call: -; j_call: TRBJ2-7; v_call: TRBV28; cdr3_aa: CASSFRTDYEQYF; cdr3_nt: TGTGCCAGCAGTTTTCGTACAGACTACGAGCAGTACTTC
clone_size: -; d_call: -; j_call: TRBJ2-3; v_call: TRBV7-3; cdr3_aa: CASSLGRQADTQYF; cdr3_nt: TGTGCCAGCAGCTTGGGGCGTCAGGCAGATACGCAGTATTTT
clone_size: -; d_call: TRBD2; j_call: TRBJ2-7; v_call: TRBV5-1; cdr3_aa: CASRDLAGGPGEQYF; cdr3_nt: TGCGCCAGCAGGGACCTAGCGGGGGGGCCGGGCGAGCAGTACTTC
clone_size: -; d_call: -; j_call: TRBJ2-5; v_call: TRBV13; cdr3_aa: CASSLGQGKYQETQYF; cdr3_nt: TGTGCCAGCAGCTTAGGTCAGGGAAAGTACCAAGAGACCCAGTACTTC
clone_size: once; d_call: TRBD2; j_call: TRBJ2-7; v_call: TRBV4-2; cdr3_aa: CASSLSGGSNEQYF; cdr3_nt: TGTGCCAGCAGCCTCAGCGGGGGTAGTAACGAGCAGTACTTC
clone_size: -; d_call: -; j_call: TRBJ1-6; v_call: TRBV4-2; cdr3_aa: CASSQEMGAGNSPLHF; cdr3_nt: TGTGCCAGCAGCCAAGAAATGGGGGCAGGAAATTCACCCCTCCACTTT
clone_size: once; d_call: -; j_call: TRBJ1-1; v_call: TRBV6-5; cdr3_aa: CASSRGITEAFF; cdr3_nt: TGTGCCAGCAGCAGGGGCATCACTGAAGCTTTCTTT
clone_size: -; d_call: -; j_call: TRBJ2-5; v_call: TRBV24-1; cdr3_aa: CATSEGPGARKTQYF; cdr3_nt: TGTGCCACCAGTGAGGGCCCAGGGGCTCGGAAGACCCAGTACTTC
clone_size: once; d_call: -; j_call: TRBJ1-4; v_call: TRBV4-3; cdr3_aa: CASSQLQGNDEKLFF; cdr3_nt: TGCGCCAGCAGCCAACTACAGGGAAATGACGAAAAACTGTTTTTT
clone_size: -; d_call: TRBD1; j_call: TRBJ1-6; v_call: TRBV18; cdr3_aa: CASSLGQGPLHF; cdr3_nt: TGTGCCAGCTCACTGGGACAGGGACCCCTCCACTTT